The 9 T cell receptor beta chains listed next were all sequenced from one sample in a study of response to subunit inactivated influenza vaccine. TCRdb passed the RT-PCR reads through MiXCR, listing each CDR3 protein once. Among around 320,000 distinct CDR3 sequences listed, about 20% were seen once. Sequences were derived from PBMCs from blood, sampled 21 months after vaccination. These receptors were taken from a man aged 50 to 69 who received an inactivated influenza vaccine.

The V call is TRBV4-2, the J call TRBJ1-1, with 9 bases lining up with TRBD1. Germline lookup yields CDR1 LGHNA and CDR2 YNFKEQ. The CDR3 totals 14 residues. The J segment lost 3 bases and the V segment lost 2 bases, leaving 1 base of the junction unmatched. CDR3 DNA sequence: TGTGCCAGCAGCCAACGACAGGGGGACACTGAAGCTTTCTTT. Amino acid sequence: CASSQRQGDTEAFF.

There are many counts of this clonotype. The V and J genes are TRBV6-5 and TRBJ1-1; TRBD1 matches at 10 bases. The trim removed 0 bases at V and 13 bases at J, leaving 11 bases unmatched. This CDR3 is 15 amino acids long. Germline V CDR1 and CDR2: MNHEY, SVGAGI. The CDR3 loop reads CASSYSKRQGAKVFF. The CDR3 region has the DNA TGTGCCAGCAGTTACTCAAAGAGACAGGGGGCGAAAGTTTTCTTT.

The chain has TRBV7-9 and TRBJ1-1, with TRBD1 as a possible D gene (6 bases). V dropped 6 bases and J dropped 10 bases, with 18 bases sitting between them. The CDR3 extends over 13 amino acids. Germline CDR1 reads SEHNR; CDR2 reads FQNEAQ (reference sequence). The CDR3, as DNA: TGTGCCAGCAGACCAACAGGGAAGCAGCCAGCTTTCTTT. Translating it yields CASRPTGKQPAFF.

The gene calls are TRBV9 and TRBJ1-5; the match to TRBD1 covers 8 bases. In germline, CDR1 is SGDLS, CDR2 YYNGEE. The CDR3 spans 14 residues. Trimming at V came to 3 bases and at J to 5 bases, leaving 4 bases not matched to a gene. The chain's CDR3 is CASSDGQGDQPQHF. The DNA of the CDR3 is TGTGCCAGCAGCGATGGACAGGGAGATCAGCCCCAGCATTTT. Using reference TRBV9 and TRBJ1-5 for the parts outside the CDR3, the full variable domain is DSGVTQTPKHLITATGQRVTLRCSPRSGDLSVYWYQQSLDQGLQFLIQYYNGEERAKGNILERFSAQQFPDLHSELNLSSLELGDSALYFCASSDGQGDQPQHFGDGTRLSIL.

This clonotype turned up a few times. The rearrangement links TRBV12-3 or TRBV12-4 to TRBJ2-1; 8 nucleotides agree with TRBD2. The CDR3 covers 14 residues. V shed 4 bases and J 8 bases; nucleotides not matched to a gene: 7. The CDR3 nucleotides are TGTGCCAGCAGTTACTCGGGAGGGCCCTATGAGCAGTTCTTC. Translation gives CASSYSGGPYEQFF.

The table lists this clonotype with a few counts. The chain is built from TRBV20-1 and TRBJ2-5; D possibly uses TRBD1 or TRBD2 (5 bases each). Trimming took 6 bases from V and 5 from J, leaving 19 bases between them. The germline CDR1 and CDR2 sequences are DFQATT and SNEGSKA (reference sequence). The CDR3 extends over 14 amino acids. The DNA of the CDR3 is TGCAGTGCCCCCGGGACGGTGATCTTTGAGACCCAGTACTTC. Translating it yields CSAPGTVIFETQYF.

The chain couples TRBV10-3 to TRBJ2-7; D is unresolved. Germline V gene data show CDR1 as ENHRY and CDR2 as SYGVKD. The V end lost 0 bases, the J end lost 0 bases, and 6 bases lay between the germline ends. The CDR3 totals 14 residues. The DNA of the CDR3 is TGTGCCATCAGTGAGTCTGCTGACTCCTACGAGCAGTACTTC. Translating gives CAISESADSYEQYF.

In its sample, this clonotype was seen a few times. J is TRBJ1-1 and V is TRBV30, with 7 bases lining up with TRBD1. The CDR3 runs 15 residues. Germline CDR1 GTSNPN, CDR2 SVGIG (reference sequence). The trim removed 0 bases at V and 5 bases at J, leaving 9 bases unmatched. This CDR3 reads CAWSVLGQGETEAFF. In nucleotides, the CDR3 is TGTGCCTGGAGTGTACTTGGGCAGGGGGAGACTGAAGCTTTCTTT. Variable domain in full (rest from reference TRBV30 and TRBJ1-1): SQTIHQWPATLVQPVGSPLSLECTVEGTSNPNLYWYRQAAGRGLQLLFYSVGIGQISSEVPQNLSASRPQDRQFILSSKKLLLSDSGFYLCAWSVLGQGETEAFFGQGTRLTVV.

The rearrangement joins TRBV27 to TRBJ2-2; 11 nucleotides match TRBD2. This CDR3 spans 17 amino acids. Germline V lookup: CDR1 MNHEY, CDR2 SMNVEV (reference sequence). V trimming: 0 bases; J trimming: 5 bases; junction bases outside the gene matches: 5. DNA of the CDR3: TGTGCCAGCAGTTTATCTCTAGCGGGGGGCACGACCGGGGAGCTGTTTTTT. Its protein is CASSLSLAGGTTGELFF.